The entry below describes one T cell receptor beta chain. The antigen remains unidentified. The sample originates from a study of cytomegalovirus exposure and HLA in healthy donors. The study, taken as a whole, reports: The HLA-A and HLA-B alleles of most subjects were reportedly predicted accurately from TCR beta sequences.

Amplification used 60 Vbeta primers and 13 Jbeta primers. Data came from immunoSEQ multiplex PCR; TCRdb stores just in-frame clones and leaves some out. The sample carries 65,000 to 85,000 clones, around a tenth recorded once. Sequencing used PBMCs. The sequence derives from a man in his sixties in good health and CMV-seropositive.

The CDR3 DNA reads TGCGCCAGCAGCAAGACAGGAGACGACTATGGCTACACCTTC. Its protein is CASSKTGDDYGYTF. The chain links TRBV4-1 to TRBJ1-2, with TRBD1 as a possible D gene (6 bases). The germline V gene has CDR1 MGHRA and CDR2 YSYEKL. Trimming left V 5 bases short and J 3 bases short, with 13 bases between. The CDR3 extends over 14 amino acids.